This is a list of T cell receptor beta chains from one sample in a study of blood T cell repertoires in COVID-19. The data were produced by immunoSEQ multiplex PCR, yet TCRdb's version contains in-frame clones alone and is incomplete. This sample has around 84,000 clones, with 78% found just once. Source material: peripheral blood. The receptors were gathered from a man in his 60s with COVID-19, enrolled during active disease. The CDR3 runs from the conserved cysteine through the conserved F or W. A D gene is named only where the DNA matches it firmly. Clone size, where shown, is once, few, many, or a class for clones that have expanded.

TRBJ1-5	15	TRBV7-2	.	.	CASSSGPGSNQPQHF	TGTGCCAGCAGCTCGGGCCCGGGAAGCAATCAGCCCCAGCATTTT
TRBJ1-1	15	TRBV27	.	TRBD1	CASSIQGTGGGEAFF	TGTGCCAGCAGTATACAAGGGACAGGGGGTGGTGAAGCTTTCTTT
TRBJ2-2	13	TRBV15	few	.	CATSRGTAGELFF	TGTGCCACCAGCAGAGGGACAGCCGGGGAGCTGTTTTTT
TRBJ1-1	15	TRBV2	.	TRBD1	CASSGGQGMNTEAFF	TGTGCCAGCAGTGGAGGACAGGGGATGAACACTGAAGCTTTCTTT
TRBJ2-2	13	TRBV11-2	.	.	CASSLLAGGELFF	TGTGCCAGCAGCTTATTAGCCGGCGGGGAGCTGTTTTTT
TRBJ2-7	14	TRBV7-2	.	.	CASHKRAASYEQYF	TGTGCCAGTCACAAGCGGGCCGCCTCCTACGAGCAGTACTTC
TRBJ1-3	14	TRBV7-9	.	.	CASSLTDLRNTIYF	TGTGCCAGCAGCCTGACAGACTTAAGAAACACCATATATTTT
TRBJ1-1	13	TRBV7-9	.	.	CASRPGGGTEAFF	TGTGCCAGCAGACCCGGGGGGGGTACTGAAGCTTTCTTT
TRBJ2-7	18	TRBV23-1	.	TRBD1	CASRPPGQGASTSYEQYF	TGCGCCAGCAGGCCTCCGGGACAGGGGGCGTCTACGTCCTACGAGCAGTACTTC
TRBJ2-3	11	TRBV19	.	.	CASSTEGAQYF	TGTGCCAGTAGTACCGAGGGTGCGCAGTATTTT
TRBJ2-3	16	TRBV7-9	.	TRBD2	CASSHTGLGTSDTQYF	TGTGCCAGCAGCCACACAGGACTAGGGACGTCAGATACGCAGTATTTT
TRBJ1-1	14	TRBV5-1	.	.	CASSLGQLDTEAFF	TGCGCCAGCAGCCTAGGACAGTTGGACACTGAAGCTTTCTTT
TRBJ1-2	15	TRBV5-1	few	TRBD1	CASSPGTERFYGYTF	TGCGCCAGCAGCCCCGGGACAGAGAGGTTCTATGGCTACACCTTC
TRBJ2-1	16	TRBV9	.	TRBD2	CASSVDRTSGHNEQFF	TGTGCCAGCAGCGTAGACCGGACTAGCGGACACAATGAGCAGTTCTTC
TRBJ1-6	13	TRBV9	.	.	CASTDSFNSPLHF	TGTGCCAGCACAGACAGCTTTAATTCACCCCTCCACTTT
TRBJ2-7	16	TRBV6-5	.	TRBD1	CASSYAETGGKYEQYF	TGTGCCAGCAGTTACGCTGAGACAGGGGGTAAATACGAGCAGTACTTC
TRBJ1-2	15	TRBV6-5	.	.	CASSLLPGGILGYTF	TGTGCCAGCTCCCTCCTTCCGGGGGGGATCCTTGGCTACACCTTC
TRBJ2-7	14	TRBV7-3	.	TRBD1	CASSLDRGRSEQYF	TGTGCCAGCAGCTTGGACAGGGGCCGATCCGAGCAGTACTTC
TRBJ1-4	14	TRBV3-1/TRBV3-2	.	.	CASSPFWSDEKLFF	TGTGCCAGCAGCCCTTTTTGGTCGGATGAAAAACTGTTTTTT
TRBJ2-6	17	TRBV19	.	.	CASSIGVRGTGANVLTF	TGTGCCAGTAGTATAGGGGTCAGGGGAACTGGGGCCAACGTCCTGACTTTC
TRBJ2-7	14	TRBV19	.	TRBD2	CASSRPGGSSEQYF	TGTGCCAGTAGTAGGCCGGGAGGATCGAGTGAGCAGTACTTC
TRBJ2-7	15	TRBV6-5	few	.	CASSYSRRGGYEQYF	TGTGCCAGCAGTTACTCGCGTAGGGGGGGCTACGAGCAGTACTTC
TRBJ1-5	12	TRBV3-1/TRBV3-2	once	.	CASSSSGQPQHF	TGTGCCAGCAGCTCGTCAGGGCAGCCCCAGCATTTT
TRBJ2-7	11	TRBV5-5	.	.	CASTGGLEQYF	TGTGCCAGCACCGGGGGGCTTGAGCAGTACTTC
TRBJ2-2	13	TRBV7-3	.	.	CASSWTETGELFF	TGTGCCAGCAGCTGGACAGAGACCGGGGAGCTGTTTTTT
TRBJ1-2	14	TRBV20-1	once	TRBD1	CSASETGERGGYTF	TGCAGTGCTAGTGAAACAGGGGAACGAGGTGGCTACACCTTC
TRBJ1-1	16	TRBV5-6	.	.	CASSLGSTGGWTEAFF	TGTGCCAGCAGCTTGGGTAGTACCGGGGGTTGGACTGAAGCTTTCTTT
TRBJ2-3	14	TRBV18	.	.	CASSLREYTDTQYF	TGTGCCAGCTCACTCCGGGAGTACACAGATACGCAGTATTTT
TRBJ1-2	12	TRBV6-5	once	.	CGTSGGNYGYTF	TGTGGCACTAGCGGGGGCAACTATGGCTACACCTTC
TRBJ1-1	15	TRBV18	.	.	CASSPLLSGATEAFF	TGTGCCAGCTCACCCTTGTTGTCTGGGGCCACTGAAGCTTTCTTT